The table lists the clone carrying this TCR beta chain with many counts. The antigen is not known. The entry originates in a study of OX40 agonist ivuxolimab in advanced cancers. In the study overall: One patient with hepatocellular carcinoma and two with cutaneous melanoma, three in all, had partial responses. Findings and limits, study-wide: At 0.1 to 3.0 mg/kg and by week 6, clonal expansion occurred in CD4+ and CD8+ blood T cells.

The assay was immunoSEQ multiplex PCR, and TCRdb's table has in-frame clones only and misses some. The table lists about 88,000 clones, 85% to 90% of them singletons. CDR3 length: 13 amino acids. Germline V lookup: CDR1 SGHTA, CDR2 FQGNSA. V lost 8 bases and J lost 5, with 13 bases in between. Systemic immunosuppression or a history of autoimmune disease excluded patients. This clonotype was sampled from an adult with an advanced solid tumor such as melanoma, head and neck, liver or kidney cancer. Sample: CD4+ or CD8+ T cells sorted from blood, taken in a trial of the OX40 agonist ivuxolimab. The chain combines TRBV7-2 with TRBJ1-5; D might be TRBD1 (5 bases). For the CDR3, the DNA is TGTGCCAGCGCCTTCTGGGGCGATCAGCCCCAGCATTTT. Residues: CASAFWGDQPQHF.